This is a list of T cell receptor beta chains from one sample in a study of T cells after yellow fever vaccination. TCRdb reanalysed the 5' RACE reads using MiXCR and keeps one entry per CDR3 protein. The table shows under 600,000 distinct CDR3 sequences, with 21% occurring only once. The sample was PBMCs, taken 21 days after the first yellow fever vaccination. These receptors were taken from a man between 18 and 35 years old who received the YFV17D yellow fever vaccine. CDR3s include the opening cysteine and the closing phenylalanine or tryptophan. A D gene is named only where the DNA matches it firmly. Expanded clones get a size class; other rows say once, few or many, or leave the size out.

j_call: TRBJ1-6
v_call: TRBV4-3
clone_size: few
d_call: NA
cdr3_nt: TGCGCCAGCAGCCAAGAAAGAGCAGGGAACAATTCACCCCTCCACTTT
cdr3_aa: CASSQERAGNNSPLHF

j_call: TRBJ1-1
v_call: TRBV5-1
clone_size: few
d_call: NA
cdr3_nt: TGCGCCAGCAGTTCCGCGGGACATACCAACACTGAAGCTTTCTTT
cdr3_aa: CASSSAGHTNTEAFF

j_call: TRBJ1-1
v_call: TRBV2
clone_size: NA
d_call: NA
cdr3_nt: TGTGCCAGCAGGAAGGGGCAGGCAAACACTGAAGCTTTCTTT
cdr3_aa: CASRKGQANTEAFF

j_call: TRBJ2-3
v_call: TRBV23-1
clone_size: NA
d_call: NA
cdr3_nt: TGCGCCAGCAGTCAGCCAACAGGCGCAGATACGCAGTATTTT
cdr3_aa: CASSQPTGADTQYF

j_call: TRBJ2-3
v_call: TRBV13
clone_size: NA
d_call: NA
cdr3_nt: TGTGCCAGCAGCCCGTTAGGGGAGGATACGCAGTATTTT
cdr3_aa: CASSPLGEDTQYF

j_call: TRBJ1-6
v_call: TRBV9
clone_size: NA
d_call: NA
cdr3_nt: TGTGCCAGCAGCGCCAGCGACAGAGCAAATTCACCCCTCCACTTT
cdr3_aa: CASSASDRANSPLHF

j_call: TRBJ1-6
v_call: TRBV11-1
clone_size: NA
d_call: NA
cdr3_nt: TGTGCCAGCAGCTTGTGGTCAGCGGAGGGCTCACCCCTCCACTTT
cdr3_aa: CASSLWSAEGSPLHF

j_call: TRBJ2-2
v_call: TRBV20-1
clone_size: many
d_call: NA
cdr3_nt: TGCAGTGCTAGAGTTATAAACACCGGGGAGCTGTTTTTT
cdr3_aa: CSARVINTGELFF

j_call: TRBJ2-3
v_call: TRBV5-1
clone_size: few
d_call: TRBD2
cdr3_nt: TGCGCCAGCAGCTTGGGACTAGCGGGAGAATCAGATACGCAGTATTTT
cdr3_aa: CASSLGLAGESDTQYF

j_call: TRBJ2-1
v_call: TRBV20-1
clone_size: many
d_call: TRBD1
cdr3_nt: TGCAGTGCTAGGGACAGGGTCGGGTCCTACAATGAGCAGTTCTTC
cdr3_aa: CSARDRVGSYNEQFF

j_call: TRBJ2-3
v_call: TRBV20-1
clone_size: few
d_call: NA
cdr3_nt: TGCAGTGCCCGCCTTGGGGGGCTTCGCACAGATACGCAGTATTTT
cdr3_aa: CSARLGGLRTDTQYF

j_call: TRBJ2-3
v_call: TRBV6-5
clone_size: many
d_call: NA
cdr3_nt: TGTGCCAGCAGGCAGGGGGATACGCAGTATTTT
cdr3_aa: CASRQGDTQYF

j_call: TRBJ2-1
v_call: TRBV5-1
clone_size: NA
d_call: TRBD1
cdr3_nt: TGCGCCAGCAGCGAGGACAGGGGGTTAGACAATGAGCAGTTCTTC
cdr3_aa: CASSEDRGLDNEQFF

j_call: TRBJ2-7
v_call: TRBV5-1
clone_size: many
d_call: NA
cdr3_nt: TGCGCCAGCAGCTGGGGCGGTCCCTACGAGCAGTACTTC
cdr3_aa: CASSWGGPYEQYF

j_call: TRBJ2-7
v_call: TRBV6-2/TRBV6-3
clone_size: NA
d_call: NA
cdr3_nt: TGTGCCAGCAGTGAGCCCAGCTTACTCCACGAGCAGTACTTC
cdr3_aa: CASSEPSLLHEQYF

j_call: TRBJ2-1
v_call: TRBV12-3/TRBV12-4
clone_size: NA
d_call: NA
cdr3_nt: TGTGCCAGCAGTTCACAGTCCTCTGGGCAGTTCTTC
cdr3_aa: CASSSQSSGQFF

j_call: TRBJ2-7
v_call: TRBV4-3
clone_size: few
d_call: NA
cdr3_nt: TGCGCCAGCAGCCAAGATGCGAGGGTACACGAGCAGTACTTC
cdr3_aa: CASSQDARVHEQYF

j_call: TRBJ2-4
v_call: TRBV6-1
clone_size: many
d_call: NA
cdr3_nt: TGTGCCAGCGGGACCTTAGTGCTAGGCAAAAACATTCAGTACTTC
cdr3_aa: CASGTLVLGKNIQYF

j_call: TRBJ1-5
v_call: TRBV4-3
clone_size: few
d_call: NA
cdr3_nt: TGCGCCAGCAGCCAAGCGTGGGGGGATCAGCCCCAGCATTTT
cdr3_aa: CASSQAWGDQPQHF

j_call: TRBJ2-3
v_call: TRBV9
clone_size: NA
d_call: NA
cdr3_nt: TGTGCCAGCAGCGCGATGCTCACAGATACGCAGTATTTT
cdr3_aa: CASSAMLTDTQYF

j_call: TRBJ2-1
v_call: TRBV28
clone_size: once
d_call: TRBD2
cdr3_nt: TGTGCCAGCAGTCCGACCTCCGGGACTAGATACAATGAGCAGTTCTTC
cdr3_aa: CASSPTSGTRYNEQFF

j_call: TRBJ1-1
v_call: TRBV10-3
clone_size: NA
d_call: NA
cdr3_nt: TGTGCCATCAGGGGCCGGACAGACATAGGGGCTTTCTTT
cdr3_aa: CAIRGRTDIGAFF

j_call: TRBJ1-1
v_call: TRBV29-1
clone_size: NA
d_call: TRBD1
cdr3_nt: TGCAGCGTTGAAAACAGGGGAGGCACTGAAGCTTTCTTT
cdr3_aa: CSVENRGGTEAFF

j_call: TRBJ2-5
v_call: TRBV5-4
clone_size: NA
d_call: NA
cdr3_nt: TGTGCCAGCAGCCCGGGTCAGCTTGCGGAGACCCAGTACTTC
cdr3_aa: CASSPGQLAETQYF

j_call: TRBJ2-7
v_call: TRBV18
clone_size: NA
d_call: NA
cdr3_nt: TGTGCCAGCTCACCGCGGCAGGGCACTTGGGAGCAGTACTTC
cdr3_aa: CASSPRQGTWEQYF

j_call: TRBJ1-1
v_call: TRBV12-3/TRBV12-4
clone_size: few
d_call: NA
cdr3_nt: TGTGCCAGCATCCCCGGGGGTATGCCTGAAGCTTTCTTT
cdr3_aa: CASIPGGMPEAFF

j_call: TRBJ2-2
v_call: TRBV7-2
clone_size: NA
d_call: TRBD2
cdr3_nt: TGTGCCAGCAGCGAGCATCTAGCGGGGAACACCGGGGAGCTGTTTTTT
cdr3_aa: CASSEHLAGNTGELFF

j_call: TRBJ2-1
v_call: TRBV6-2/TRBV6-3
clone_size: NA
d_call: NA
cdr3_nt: TGTGCCAGCAGTTACTCGATGGGTGACGAGCAGTTCTTC
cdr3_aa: CASSYSMGDEQFF

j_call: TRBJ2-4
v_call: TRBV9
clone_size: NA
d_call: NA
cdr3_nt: TGTGCCAGCAGCGTAGATTTGAGGGACATTCAGTACTTC
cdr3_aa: CASSVDLRDIQYF

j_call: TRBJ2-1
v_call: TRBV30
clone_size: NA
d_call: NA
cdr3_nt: TGTGCCTGGAGTGTACTGAGCGGTCACAATGAGCAGTTCTTC
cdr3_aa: CAWSVLSGHNEQFF

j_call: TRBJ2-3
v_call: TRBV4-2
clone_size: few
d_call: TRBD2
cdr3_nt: TGTGCCAGCAGCCAAGAACCTAGCGGGGGGGGATCCACAGATACGCAGTATTTT
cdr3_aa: CASSQEPSGGGSTDTQYF

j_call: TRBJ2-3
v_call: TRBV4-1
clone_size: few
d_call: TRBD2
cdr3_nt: TGCGCCAGCAGCCAGAGACTAGCGGAGATCACAGATACGCAGTATTTT
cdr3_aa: CASSQRLAEITDTQYF

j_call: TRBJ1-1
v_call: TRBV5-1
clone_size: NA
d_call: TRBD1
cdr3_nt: TGCGCCAGCGGCTGGACAGGGCGGAACACTGAAGCTTTCTTT
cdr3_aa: CASGWTGRNTEAFF

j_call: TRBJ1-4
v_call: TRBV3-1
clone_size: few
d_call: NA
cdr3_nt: TGTGCCAGCAGCCAATCCAGGTTTAATGAAAAACTGTTTTTT
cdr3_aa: CASSQSRFNEKLFF

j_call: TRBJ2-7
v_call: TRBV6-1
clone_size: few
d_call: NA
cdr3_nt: TGTGCCAGCAGGACCCCCCGGCGGGGGCGAACCTACGAGCAGTACTTC
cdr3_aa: CASRTPRRGRTYEQYF

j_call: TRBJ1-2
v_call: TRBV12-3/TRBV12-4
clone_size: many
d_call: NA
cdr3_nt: TGTGCCAGCAGTTTCGGCTATGGCTACACCTTC
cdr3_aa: CASSFGYGYTF

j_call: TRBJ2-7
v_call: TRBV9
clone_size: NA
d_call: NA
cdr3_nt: TGTGCCAGCAGCGTTAGGGGCAACCGGGGCAACGAGCAGTACTTC
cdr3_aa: CASSVRGNRGNEQYF

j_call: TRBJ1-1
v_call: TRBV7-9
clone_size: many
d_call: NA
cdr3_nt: TGTGCCAGCAGCCCTGACGCCGACAGACCAAACACTGAAGCTTTCTTT
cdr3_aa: CASSPDADRPNTEAFF

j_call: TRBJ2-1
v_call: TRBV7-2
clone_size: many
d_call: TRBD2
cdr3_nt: TGTGCCAGCAGTTTGGGCGGGGGGGCCAATGAGCAGTTCTTC
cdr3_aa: CASSLGGGANEQFF

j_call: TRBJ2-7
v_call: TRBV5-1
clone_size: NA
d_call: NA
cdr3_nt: TGCGCCAGCAGCTTGGATGATTACGAGCAGTACTTC
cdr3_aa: CASSLDDYEQYF

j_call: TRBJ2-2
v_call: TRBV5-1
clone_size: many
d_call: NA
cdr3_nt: TGCGCCAGCAACCCTCCAGCGGACACCGGGGAGCTGTTTTTT
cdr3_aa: CASNPPADTGELFF

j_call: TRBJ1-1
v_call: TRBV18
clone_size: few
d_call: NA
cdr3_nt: TGTGCCAGCTCACCGTCGGGAGGCTGGACTGCTGAAGCTTTCTTT
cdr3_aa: CASSPSGGWTAEAFF

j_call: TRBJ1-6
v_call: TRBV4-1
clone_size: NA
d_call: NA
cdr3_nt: TGCGCCAGCAGCCAGGCCCCCGGGCCCCATAATTCACCCCTCCACTTT
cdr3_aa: CASSQAPGPHNSPLHF

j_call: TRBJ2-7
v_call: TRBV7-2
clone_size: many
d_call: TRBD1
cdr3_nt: TGTGCCAGCAGCGGACGGGACAGCTACGAGCAGTACTTC
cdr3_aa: CASSGRDSYEQYF

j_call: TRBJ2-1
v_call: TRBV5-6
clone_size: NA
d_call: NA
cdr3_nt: TGTGCCATGAGCCCCGGGGGACAGCACAATGAGCAGTTCTTC
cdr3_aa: CAMSPGGQHNEQFF